The clone carrying this TCR beta chain was counted between two and nine times. Its antigen is undetermined. Unique molecular identifiers were incorporated into the prepared TCRbeta library. TCRdb itself ran the PCR reads through MiXCR, one entry per CDR3 protein. This table has about 310,000 distinct CDR3 sequences, approximately 20% appearing once. This entry belongs to a study of T-cell reconstitution after alpha-beta-depleted transplantation in children. Study observations and caveats: High day-60 TCRbeta diversity in some patients came from surviving recipient T cells and thymic progenitors. About two months after transplant, alpha-beta T cells reportedly came from several hundred expanded graft clones.

Looked up from germline, CDR1 is LGHNA and CDR2 is YNFKEQ. V lost 0 bases to trimming and J lost 1 base, with 12 bases between them. The length of the CDR3 is 17 residues. The TCR originated in a male patient younger than 18 who had a stem cell transplant for acute lymphoblastic leukemia, so the T cells may come from the graft donor. The rearrangement joins TRBV4-2 to TRBJ2-2; D may correspond to TRBD1 or TRBD2 (5 bases each). The source material was PBMCs, mostly from graft donor cells, sampled 180 days after TCRalphabeta/CD19-depleted stem cell transplant. CDR3 coding DNA: TGTGCCAGCAGCCAAGATCCCACTAGGGGGAACACCGGGGAGCTGTTTTTT. This translates into CASSQDPTRGNTGELFF.